This T cell receptor (beta chain) was recorded in a study of human T cells and chemical hapten exposure. Overall study findings and caveats: TCRs whose frequency exceeded 1 in 1000 remained the same following DPC sensitization.

Library preparation tagged each individual cDNA molecule with a unique molecular identifier. Using its own MiXCR run on the RACE reads, TCRdb lists one record per CDR3 protein. The table lists over 85,000 distinct CDR3 sequences, approximately 11% of them singletons. Time point of the sample: pre-sensitization, week 0. Treatment in this sample: therapeutic diphenylcyclopropenone sensitization with weekly scalp DPC. Unfractionated whole blood yielded total RNA. The CDR3 length is 14 residues. CDR1 SGHAT and CDR2 FQDESV come from the germline V gene (reference sequence). Deletions cut 2 bases from V and 0 bases from J, with 8 bases between. With respect to this clonotype: Its antigen is unknown.

The TCR originated in a woman aged 60 to 75 with alopecia areata. Some clones in this sample may be carry-over from other donors' samples. The material sequenced was whole blood, taken in connection with sensitization to the hapten diphenylcyclopropenone (DPC). The V and J genes are TRBV11-1 and TRBJ2-7; perhaps TRBD1 as D (5 bases). CDR3 amino acids: CASSLTRDSYEQYF. In nucleotides, the CDR3 is TGTGCCAGCAGCTTAACCAGGGACTCCTACGAGCAGTACTTC.